The rows below give T cell receptor beta chains drawn from one sample of a study of identical twins. TCRdb reanalysed the 5' RACE reads using MiXCR and keeps one entry per CDR3 protein. The table lists approximately 410,000 distinct CDR3 sequences, about 18% of them singletons. The sample taken for sequencing was naive T cells sorted from blood. Source of these receptors: a man aged 50 or older in good health. Each CDR3 is given with its conserved first and last residue. D genes are given only for firm matches. The listing skips clone size in some rows; elsewhere it reads once, few, many or a size class.

d_call	j_call	clone_size	v_call	cdr3_aa	cdr3_nt
NA	TRBJ1-6	many	TRBV7-8	CASSLYASVLAFNSPLHF	TGTGCCAGCAGCTTATACGCCAGCGTACTTGCCTTTAATTCACCCCTCCACTTT
NA	TRBJ2-2	NA	TRBV20-1	CSAWLGEGTGELFF	TGCAGTGCTTGGCTTGGTGAAGGTACCGGGGAGCTGTTTTTT
NA	TRBJ1-4	many	TRBV5-1	CASSLVGTRGTNEKLFF	TGCGCCAGCAGCTTGGTTGGGACGCGTGGAACTAATGAAAAACTGTTTTTT
NA	TRBJ2-5	many	TRBV7-2	CASSSDSRPETQYF	TGTGCCAGCAGCTCCGACAGCCGTCCAGAGACCCAGTACTTC
NA	TRBJ2-7	few	TRBV10-3	CAISADSYEQYF	TGTGCCATCAGCGCAGACAGCTACGAGCAGTACTTC
TRBD1	TRBJ2-2	many	TRBV10-2	CASRQGARGTGELFF	TGCGCCAGCAGACAGGGGGCGCGGGGCACCGGGGAGCTGTTTTTT
TRBD2	TRBJ2-1	many	TRBV29-1	CSVEDAGVGRRSYEQFF	TGCAGCGTTGAAGATGCGGGAGTGGGAAGAAGGAGTTATGAGCAGTTCTTC
TRBD2	TRBJ2-7	few	TRBV5-4	CASSWGLAATYEQYF	TGTGCCAGCAGCTGGGGACTAGCGGCCACCTACGAGCAGTACTTC
NA	TRBJ1-2	few	TRBV6-5	CASKTGGGYTF	TGTGCCAGCAAGACCGGTGGCGGCTACACCTTC
NA	TRBJ2-1	NA	TRBV5-4	CASSYSADEQFF	TGTGCCAGCAGCTATAGCGCGGATGAGCAGTTCTTC
TRBD2	TRBJ2-1	many	TRBV11-2	CASSGRSGGALDNEQFF	TGTGCCAGCAGCGGGCGTAGCGGGGGGGCCCTCGACAATGAGCAGTTCTTC
TRBD1	TRBJ1-4	few	TRBV4-1	CASSQLATGGGFDEKLFF	TGCGCCAGCAGCCAACTCGCTACAGGGGGCGGTTTCGATGAAAAACTGTTTTTT
NA	TRBJ2-1	few	TRBV29-1	CSTELVPHNEQFF	TGCAGCACTGAACTAGTCCCCCACAATGAGCAGTTCTTC
NA	TRBJ2-4	many	TRBV7-9	CASSFQGDIQYF	TGTGCCAGCAGCTTCCAGGGAGACATTCAGTACTTC
NA	TRBJ1-1	many	TRBV19	CASTPGGLNTEAFF	TGTGCCAGTACCCCGGGGGGACTGAACACTGAAGCTTTCTTT
TRBD1	TRBJ2-5	many	TRBV7-2	CASSPRGRETQYF	TGTGCCAGCAGCCCAAGGGGGCGAGAGACCCAGTACTTC
NA	TRBJ1-4	many	TRBV28	CASKRLPTNEKLFF	TGTGCCAGCAAGCGTTTACCAACTAATGAAAAACTGTTTTTT
NA	TRBJ2-7	many	TRBV6-2/TRBV6-3	CASRPRDLPSYEQYF	TGTGCCAGCAGGCCCCGGGACTTACCTTCCTACGAGCAGTACTTC